This passage covers 5 T cell receptor beta chains from one sample sequenced in a study of PD-L1 blockade in urothelial cancer. The repertoire was sequenced with immunoSEQ multiplex PCR; TCRdb's copy has only in-frame clones and lacks some. The table lists 40,000 to 45,000 clones, approximately 82% of them singletons. This specimen consisted of PBMCs, obtained around atezolizumab (anti-PD-L1) treatment. Receptors were obtained from a man aged 65 to 85 with urothelial cancer.

The V gene is TRBV21-1, the J gene TRBJ1-5. TRBV21-1 has pseudogene status. The CDR3 has 14 amino acids. CDR3 amino acids: CASRRGVRRQPQHF. CDR3 nucleotide sequence: TGTGCCAGCAGGAGAGGAGTCCGGAGGCAGCCCCAGCATTTT.

The genes are TRBV6-5 and TRBJ2-7; 11 bases agree with TRBD1. Germline V gene data show CDR1 as MNHEY and CDR2 as SVGAGI. The CDR3 extends over 13 amino acids. J lost 5 bases, V lost 6 bases, and 3 bases had no gene match. The CDR3 sequence: CASSGQGADEQYF. The CDR3 coding sequence is TGTGCCAGCAGCGGACAGGGGGCGGACGAGCAGTACTTC.

This clone is a singleton in its sample. The chain couples TRBV9 to TRBJ1-3, with 8 bases matching TRBD1. The germline V gene encodes CDR1 SGDLS and CDR2 YYNGEE. The J segment lost 0 bases and the V segment lost 1 base, leaving 3 bases of the junction unmatched. This CDR3 has 16 residues. Here the CDR3 reads CASSVQGASSGNTIYF. Here the CDR3 DNA reads TGTGCCAGCAGCGTACAGGGGGCGAGCTCTGGAAACACCATATATTTT.

The chain uses TRBV7-2 and TRBJ2-5; D gene ambiguous. Germline V CDR1 and CDR2: SGHTA, FQGNSA. The ends were cut back, 5 bases at V and 0 bases at J, with 7 bases in the middle. The CDR3 sequence is 13 residues long. The CDR3 nucleotides are TGTGCCAGCAGCCCCTCGTACCAAGAGACCCAGTACTTC. Its protein is CASSPSYQETQYF.

The V and J genes are TRBV7-8 and TRBJ2-3, with 14 bases identical to TRBD2. The CDR3 contains 16 residues. The germline gives CDR1 SGHVS, CDR2 FQNEAQ. Trimming took 3 bases from V and 3 from J; bases not matched to a gene: 2. CDR3 residues: CASSFRTSGGTDTQYF. The DNA of the CDR3 is TGTGCCAGCAGCTTCCGGACTAGCGGGGGGACAGATACGCAGTATTTT. Using reference TRBV7-8 and TRBJ2-3 for the parts outside the CDR3, the full variable domain is GAGVSQSPRYKVAKRGQDVALRCDPISGHVSLFWYQQALGQGPEFLTYFQNEAQLDKSGLPSDRFFAERPEGSVSTLKIQRTQQEDSAVYLCASSFRTSGGTDTQYFGPGTRLTVL.